One sample yielded the 32 T cell receptor beta chains listed below, sequenced in a study of Tregs in tolerant kidney transplant recipients. Sequencing used immunoSEQ multiplex PCR; TCRdb keeps in-frame clones, though not all of them. The sample includes more than 90,000 clones, roughly 93% of them seen just once. Related graft donors supplied nonmyeloablative bone marrow transplants, and mixed chimerism was transient. Sequences were derived from CD4+ T cells from blood (PBMCs), sampled 12 months after the transplant. These TCRs come from a human patient who received a combined kidney and bone marrow transplant. These T cells may partly come from the graft donor.

This sequence joins TRBV5-4 and TRBJ1-2, with D uncertain. The CDR3 length is 14 residues. The germline V gene has CDR1 SGHNT and CDR2 YYREEE (reference sequence). V was pared by 4 bases and J by 1 base, with 11 bases between. The CDR3 sequence is CASSRRGVNYGYTF. DNA of the CDR3: TGTGCCAGCAGCCGACGCGGGGTTAACTATGGCTACACCTTC.

The chain links TRBV4-1 to TRBJ2-5, with TRBD2 as a possible D gene (6 bases). Per germline, CDR1 MGHRA and CDR2 YSYEKL. This CDR3 has 15 amino acids. V lost 1 base and J lost 2, with 11 bases in between. CDR3 loop: CASSQGGRRQETQYF. The CDR3 bases are TGCGCCAGCAGCCAAGGTGGGAGGAGGCAAGAGACCCAGTACTTC.

V is TRBV5-1 and J is TRBJ2-3; a possible D gene is TRBD2 (6 bases). From germline, CDR1 is SGHRS and CDR2 YFSETQ. The CDR3 has 15 residues. V was shortened by 4 bases and J by 0 bases, with 12 bases between the two germline ends. CDR3 in DNA: TGCGCCAGCAGCCTTACTAGCACTAGCACAGATACGCAGTATTTT. It specifies CASSLTSTSTDTQYF. Together with reference TRBV5-1 and TRBJ2-3, the CDR3 gives the full variable domain: KAGVTQTPRYLIKTRGQQVTLSCSPISGHRSVSWYQQTPGQGLQFLFEYFSETQRNKGNFPGRFSGRQFSNSRSEMNVSTLELGDSALYLCASSLTSTSTDTQYFGPGTRLTVL.

Written as DNA, the CDR3 is TGTGCCAGCAGCGCCGAAGGACAGATGAACACTGAAGCTTTCTTT. Amino acid sequence: CASSAEGQMNTEAFF. The V gene is TRBV11-3, the J gene TRBJ1-1; perhaps TRBD1 as D (6 bases). V was shortened by 5 bases and J by 0 bases, with 13 bases between the two germline ends. The CDR3 has 15 residues. Germline loops: CDR1 SGHNT, CDR2 YENEEA.

The chain has TRBV5-1 and TRBJ1-2; 7 nucleotides agree with TRBD1. The CDR3 contains 15 residues. After removal of 3 bases from V and 3 bases from J, the junction contained 8 bases not matched to a gene. Per the germline V gene, CDR1 is SGHRS and CDR2 is YFSETQ. CDR3 coding DNA: TGCGCCAGCAGCTCTAACAGGGGACGGGACTATGGCTACACCTTC. It specifies CASSSNRGRDYGYTF.

This clone was seen a single time. This rearrangement joins TRBV11-3 to TRBJ1-4; D remains unclear. The germline V gene has CDR1 SGHNT and CDR2 YENEEA. Trimming took off 3 bases at V and 8 bases at J, with 4 bases between the two ends. The CDR3 contains 11 residues. CDR3 DNA sequence: TGTGCCAGCAGCTTGAGGGAAAAACTGTTTTTT. It codes for CASSLREKLFF.

The gene calls are TRBV7-8 and TRBJ2-7; 9 bases are a match to TRBD1. This CDR3 has 14 amino acids. The V and J ends lost 5 bases and 4 bases, in that order; junction bases with no gene match: 6. From germline, CDR1 is SGHVS and CDR2 FQNEAQ. CDR3 region: CASSPPGTGYEQYF. In DNA, the CDR3 is TGTGCCAGCAGCCCTCCCGGGACAGGGTACGAGCAGTACTTC.

V is TRBV6-5 and J is TRBJ2-2; no clear D. Germline V gene lookup returns CDR1 MNHEY and CDR2 SVGAGI. V dropped 7 bases and J dropped 2 bases, with 2 bases sitting between them. The CDR3 has 11 amino acids. CDR3 nucleotides: TGTGCCAGCACTAACACCGGGGAGCTGTTTTTT. Encoded protein: CASTNTGELFF.

The chain has TRBV10-3 and TRBJ2-7; 7 bases match TRBD2. The CDR3 covers 11 residues. The junction had 2 bases not matched to a gene; V was cut back by 9 bases and J by 3 bases. Germline V CDR1 and CDR2: ENHRY, SYGVKD. CDR3 amino acids: CAIRTSYEQYF. In nucleotides, the CDR3 is TGTGCCATACGGACTAGCTACGAGCAGTACTTC.

The chain uses TRBV11-3 and TRBJ1-1; a weak D match, TRBD1 (6 bases). Germline V lookup: CDR1 SGHNT, CDR2 YENEEA. Deletions cut 3 bases from V and 0 bases from J, with 8 bases between. The CDR3 has 14 amino acids. The CDR3 coding sequence is TGTGCCAGCAGCTTGAGGGGGATGAACACTGAAGCTTTCTTT. Translation: CASSLRGMNTEAFF.

The chain combines TRBV10-3 with TRBJ1-2; 9 nucleotides align to TRBD1. CDR3 length equals 13 residues. Germline-derived CDR1 and CDR2 are ENHRY and SYGVKD. The junction had 3 bases not matched to a gene; V was cut back by 6 bases and J by 4 bases. In DNA form, the CDR3 reads TGTGCCATCAGCCCACAGGGGGCCTATGGCTACACCTTC. This encodes CAISPQGAYGYTF.

The chain carries TRBV9 and TRBJ2-3; 15 bases map to TRBD2. Per the germline V gene, CDR1 is SGDLS and CDR2 is YYNGEE. The CDR3 extends over 16 amino acids. V was clipped by 4 bases and J by 5 bases; unmatched bases: 5. DNA for the CDR3: TGTGCCAGCAGCCAACGGACTAGCGGGAGGGGAGATACGCAGTATTTT. Residues: CASSQRTSGRGDTQYF.

Here the CDR3 reads CAWGEGRFQPQHF. The CDR3 bases are TGTGCCTGGGGAGAGGGTAGATTTCAGCCCCAGCATTTT. The chain employs TRBV30 and TRBJ1-5; the D is unclear. Trimming took 5 bases from V and 6 from J, leaving 14 bases between them. The CDR3 loop spans 13 amino acids. Per the germline V gene, CDR1 is GTSNPN and CDR2 is SVGIG (reference sequence).

This clone was detected once. V and J are TRBV4-2 and TRBJ1-5; D is uncertain. CDR1 LGHNA and CDR2 YNFKEQ come from the germline V gene. CDR3 length: 14 residues. Trimming stripped 0 bases from V and 5 bases from J, with 8 bases between. CDR3 in amino acids: CASSQDGRDQPQHF. The DNA for the CDR3 is TGTGCCAGCAGCCAAGATGGGAGGGATCAGCCCCAGCATTTT.

This chain links TRBV18 with TRBJ2-1, with TRBD1 identical over 8 bases. This CDR3 has 15 residues. V dropped 2 bases and J dropped 7; count of bases not matched to a gene: 7. The V gene's germline CDR1 is KGHSH and CDR2 LQKENI. CDR3 protein: CASSPGQGALNEQFF. CDR3 nucleotides: TGTGCCAGCTCACCAGGGCAGGGGGCCCTTAATGAGCAGTTCTTC.

Details on this clone: At one of its ends the junction is not consistent with the germline gene, which may arise from a read error. Different DNA sequences within this sample yield the same CDR3. The chain has TRBV11-2 and TRBJ1-6; possible D gene TRBD1, 5 bases. The CDR3 is 14 amino acids. Germline assignment: CDR1 SGHAT and CDR2 FQNNGV. The CDR3 reads CASTAGTYNSPLHF. The CDR3 DNA reads as TGTGCCAGCACCGCGGGGACCTATAATTCCCCCCTCCACTTT.

The gene calls are TRBV4-2 and TRBJ2-2; perhaps TRBD2 as D (6 bases). The CDR3 covers 16 residues. CDR1 LGHNA and CDR2 YNFKEQ come from the germline V gene. V was trimmed by 6 bases and J by 0 bases, leaving 14 bases between them. CDR3 in amino acids: CASRPLGGANTGELFF. CDR3 DNA sequence: TGTGCCAGCAGGCCCCTGGGGGGAGCGAACACCGGGGAGCTGTTTTTT.

The rearrangement links TRBV7-3 to TRBJ2-1; 10 bases match TRBD2. With 5 bases clipped from V and 5 bases from J, the junction kept 6 bases outside the gene matches. Germline-derived CDR1 and CDR2 are SGHTA and FQGTGA. The CDR3 loop spans 15 amino acids. DNA of the CDR3: TGTGCCAGCAGCCCCCGGACTAGCGGAAACAATGAGCAGTTCTTC. Its protein is CASSPRTSGNNEQFF.

The chain has TRBV28 and TRBJ1-5, with 9 bases fitting TRBD1. The trim removed 3 bases at V and 6 bases at J, leaving 9 bases unmatched. The CDR3 extends over 16 amino acids. Germline assignment: CDR1 MDHEN and CDR2 SYDVKM. The CDR3 spells CASSFLGQGLVQPQHF. The CDR3 DNA sequence: TGTGCCAGCAGTTTTTTAGGACAGGGGCTTGTTCAGCCCCAGCATTTT.

This clone was detected a few times. Distinct nucleotide sequences in the sample also encode this CDR3. The chain links TRBV6-5 to TRBJ1-2, with D perhaps TRBD1 (5 bases). The V and J ends lost 3 bases and 2 bases respectively, with 7 bases between them. CDR3 length: 13 amino acids. CDR1 and CDR2 from the germline V gene are MNHEY and SVGAGI. This chain's CDR3 is CASSYDRNYGYTF. In nucleotides, the CDR3 is TGTGCCAGCAGTTATGACAGAAACTATGGCTACACCTTC.

With respect to this clone: Other DNA sequences in this specimen translate into the identical CDR3. The rearrangement uses TRBV19 and TRBJ2-7; TRBD2 matches at 14 bases. With V trimmed by 5 bases and J by 5 bases, 5 bases remained unmatched. This CDR3 is built from 15 residues. CDR1 LNHDA and CDR2 SQIVND come from the germline V gene (reference sequence). The CDR3 here is CASSPGTSGSNEQYF. The CDR3 DNA reads as TGTGCCAGTAGTCCCGGGACTAGCGGGAGCAACGAGCAGTACTTC.

This clone was counted once. This same CDR3 is encoded by further DNA sequences in the sample. J is TRBJ1-6 and V is TRBV5-1; 12 bases fit TRBD1. This CDR3 region has 15 residues. Per germline, CDR1 SGHRS and CDR2 YFSETQ. V lost 4 bases and J lost 13; bases outside the gene matches: 9. CDR3 sequence: CASSIRDRGPSPLHF. DNA for the CDR3: TGCGCCAGCAGCATCCGGGACAGGGGGCCTTCCCCCCTCCACTTT.

The rearrangement joins TRBV4-1 to TRBJ1-2; D is undetermined. The CDR3 totals 13 residues. V was trimmed by 0 bases and J by 10 bases, leaving 12 bases between them. Per germline, CDR1 MGHRA and CDR2 YSYEKL. The CDR3 spells CASSQDPGRHYTF. DNA of the CDR3: TGCGCCAGCAGCCAAGATCCAGGCCGACACTACACCTTC.

This clone was seen only a few times. V gene TRBV5-1 combines with J gene TRBJ1-1; 7 positions match TRBD1. CDR1 SGHRS and CDR2 YFSETQ come from the germline V gene. V shed 0 bases and J 6 bases; nucleotides not matched to a gene: 8. The CDR3 has 15 amino acids. This CDR3 is CASSLGDRESAEAFF. The DNA for the CDR3 is TGCGCCAGCAGCTTGGGTGACAGGGAATCAGCTGAAGCTTTCTTT.

This chain joins TRBV28 and TRBJ2-7, with TRBD1 as a possible D gene (6 bases). V dropped 7 bases and J dropped 2 bases, with 15 bases sitting between them. This CDR3 region has 14 residues. Germline CDR1 and CDR2: MDHEN and SYDVKM. CDR3 sequence: CASTGRDTTYEQYF. The CDR3 DNA sequence: TGTGCCAGCACCGGAAGGGACACCACCTACGAGCAGTACTTC. The full variable domain, rest sourced from reference TRBV28 and TRBJ2-7, is DVKVTQSSRYLVKRTGEKVFLECVQDMDHENMFWYRQDPGLGLRLIYFSYDVKMKEKGDIPEGYSVSREKKERFSLILESASTNQTSMYLCASTGRDTTYEQYFGPGTRLTVT.

This clone appeared once. The CDR3 reads CASSPTGNEQYF. As DNA, the CDR3 is TGTGCCAGCAGCCCGACAGGGAACGAGCAGTACTTC. The rearrangement joins TRBV9 to TRBJ2-7; TRBD1 aligns across 7 bases. The CDR3 is 12 residues long. The trim removed 4 bases at V and 5 bases at J, leaving 3 bases unmatched. The germline V gene encodes CDR1 SGDLS and CDR2 YYNGEE.

V is TRBV18 and J is TRBJ2-5; possibly TRBD2 for D (6 bases). The CDR3 loop spans 13 amino acids. CDR1 is KGHSH and CDR2 is LQKENI in the germline V gene. With 4 bases removed from V and 5 bases from J, the gap between germline ends came to 11 bases. CDR3 in amino acids: CASSQPRGETQYF. CDR3 coding DNA: TGTGCCAGCTCACAGCCTCGGGGGGAGACCCAGTACTTC.

Only one count was recorded for this clone. In DNA form, the CDR3 reads TGCGCCAGCAGCCGTAGTGACGGACAGAACACTGAAGCTTTCTTT. It translates to CASSRSDGQNTEAFF. V gene TRBV5-1 combines with J gene TRBJ1-1, with D possibly matching TRBD1 (5 bases). Germline CDR1 and CDR2: SGHRS and YFSETQ. Between the trimmed V and J ends, which lost 4 bases and 1 base, there was a span of 14 bases. The CDR3 consists of 15 residues. Drawing the rest from reference TRBV5-1 and TRBJ1-1, the complete variable domain is KAGVTQTPRYLIKTRGQQVTLSCSPISGHRSVSWYQQTPGQGLQFLFEYFSETQRNKGNFPGRFSGRQFSNSRSEMNVSTLELGDSALYLCASSRSDGQNTEAFFGQGTRLTVV.

This clone was found once. This chain connects TRBV5-4 to TRBJ2-3; no clear D. Germline lookup yields CDR1 SGHNT and CDR2 YYREEE (reference sequence). V dropped 3 bases and J dropped 2 bases, with 7 bases sitting between them. The CDR3 is 13 amino acids. The CDR3 here is CASSSPVTDTQYF. The CDR3 nucleotides are TGTGCCAGCAGCTCGCCAGTCACAGATACGCAGTATTTT.

The genes are TRBV5-1 and TRBJ1-3, with 7 bases that match TRBD1. V shed 0 bases and J 1 base; nucleotides not matched to a gene: 4. The germline V gene has CDR1 SGHRS and CDR2 YFSETQ. The CDR3 sequence is 16 residues long. DNA of the CDR3: TGCGCCAGCAGCTTGGTGCCACAGGGGTCTGGAAACACCATATATTTT. This codes for CASSLVPQGSGNTIYF.

The chain carries TRBV11-1 and TRBJ1-1; TRBD1 matches 7 bases. Germline V CDR1 and CDR2: SGHAT, FQDESV (reference sequence). The CDR3 runs to 13 residues. J was trimmed by 0 bases and V by 10 bases; bases with no gene match: 5. The CDR3 protein is CANRTGVNTEAFF. CDR3 bases: TGTGCCAACCGTACAGGGGTGAACACTGAAGCTTTCTTT.

The rearrangement uses TRBV4-1 and TRBJ2-1; D not certain. The CDR3 contains 11 residues. V lost 6 bases and J 5 bases, leaving 5 bases between the germline ends. Germline V gives CDR1 MGHRA, CDR2 YSYEKL. CDR3 sequence (DNA): TGCGCCAGCAGTCGTAACAATGAGCAGTTCTTC. Translation gives CASSRNNEQFF.